This is a list of T cell receptor beta chains from one sample in a study of CD8 T cells in ankylosing spondylitis. TCRdb re-called the 5' RACE reads with MiXCR, one entry per CDR3 protein. Altogether about 540,000 distinct CDR3 sequences are present, approximately 11% being singletons, with the ten largest covering approximately 6.2%. The sample taken for sequencing was blood, either unsorted or a sorted T cell fraction (not recorded which). Receptors were obtained from a male donor with ankylosing spondylitis. Each CDR3 is given with its conserved first and last residue. A D gene is named only where the DNA matches it firmly. Where a row states a size, it is once, few, many or the class of an expanded clone; other rows omit it.

j_call d_call v_call clone_size cdr3_aa cdr3_nt
TRBJ2-7 TRBD1 TRBV7-6 many CASSSRGTGEDEQYF TGTGCCAGCAGCTCCAGAGGGACAGGGGAGGACGAGCAGTACTTC
TRBJ1-2 TRBD1 TRBV5-1 few CASSLSGGAGGGYTF TGCGCCAGCAGCTTGTCCGGAGGGGCAGGGGGCGGCTACACCTTC
TRBJ2-6 NA TRBV11-1 few CASNPDGSLSGANVLTF TGTGCCAGCAATCCGGACGGGAGCCTCTCTGGGGCCAACGTCCTGACTTTC
TRBJ2-5 NA TRBV7-8 NA CASSLYRVGETQYF TGTGCCAGCAGCTTGTATAGGGTAGGAGAGACCCAGTACTTC
TRBJ2-1 TRBD2 TRBV20-1 few CSARYGLAVNEQFF TGCAGTGCTAGATACGGACTAGCGGTCAATGAGCAGTTCTTC
TRBJ2-3 TRBD2 TRBV5-1 NA CASSLEGTSSRTDTQYF TGCGCCAGCAGCTTGGAGGGGACTAGCAGTCGCACAGATACGCAGTATTTT
TRBJ2-7 TRBD1 TRBV5-1 many CASSPGQGLYEQYF TGCGCCAGCAGCCCAGGACAGGGCCTGTACGAGCAGTACTTC
TRBJ2-5 NA TRBV5-1 many CASSRLFRETQYF TGCGCCAGCAGCCGACTCTTCCGGGAGACCCAGTACTTC
TRBJ1-5 NA TRBV29-1 many CSAARGNSNQPQHF TGCAGCGCGGCCCGGGGTAATAGCAATCAGCCCCAGCATTTT
TRBJ1-1 TRBD1 TRBV6-1 NA CASSERLGQGATRTEAFF TGTGCCAGCAGTGAACGTTTGGGACAGGGGGCGACTAGGACTGAAGCTTTCTTT
TRBJ2-1 NA TRBV30 few CAWSVGREYNEQFF TGTGCCTGGAGTGTGGGACGGGAGTACAATGAGCAGTTCTTC
TRBJ2-1 TRBD2 TRBV6-5 NA CASSYLSSGRRNEQFF TGTGCCAGCAGTTACCTGTCTAGCGGGAGGAGAAATGAGCAGTTCTTC
TRBJ2-2 TRBD2 TRBV11-2 few CASSFGFTSGYTGELFF TGTGCCAGCAGCTTCGGTTTCACTAGCGGGTACACCGGGGAGCTGTTTTTT
TRBJ2-5 NA TRBV20-1 NA CSATRTQETQYF TGCAGTGCTACTAGGACACAAGAGACCCAGTACTTC
TRBJ2-1 NA TRBV20-1 NA CSASALMGLDEQFF TGCAGTGCTAGTGCCCTAATGGGGCTCGATGAGCAGTTCTTC